This T cell receptor beta chain was profiled in a study of blood T cell repertoires in COVID-19. Study information: Samples of COVID-19 (acute and convalescent) were obtained from the United States, Italy and Spain.

The CDR3 consists of 12 residues. Losses at the gene ends were 7 bases for V and 7 bases for J; bases not matched to a gene: 5. CDR1 SQVTM and CDR2 ANQGSEA come from the germline V gene. It was during active infection that Seattle patients were enrolled and then longitudinally followed. The method was immunoSEQ multiplex PCR; TCRdb's version includes in-frame clones alone and lacks a portion of them. The sample yields fewer than 600,000 clones, 89% seen once. V usage is TRBV29-1 and J usage is TRBJ2-1; 9 bases are a match to TRBD1. Sequences were obtained from peripheral blood. The TCR was taken from a man aged 18 to 29 with COVID-19, enrolled during active disease. CDR3 DNA: TGCAGCGCCGGGACAGGGTTGAATGAGCAGTTCTTC. Protein: CSAGTGLNEQFF.